This TCR beta chain was captured in a study of T cells in Graves' hyperthyroidism and ophthalmopathy. TCR beta CDR3 region amplification was performed from RNA transcripts. The primer set for the first-round RT-PCR of the TCR CDR3 was HTBI. TCRdb called the multiplex PCR reads again in MiXCR, with one record for every CDR3 protein. The sample has about 180,000 distinct CDR3 sequences; 9.4% are singletons. With respect to this clonotype: The target antigen is unknown. A much larger clone lies one base from this, so it may be a read error.

The authors took PBMCs from 7.5 to 10 ml fresh peripheral blood. CDR3 length: 14 amino acids. CDR1 and CDR2 from the germline V gene are MNHEY and SVGAGI. Study-wide points: Ophthalmopathy was told apart from stable hyperthyroidism by a 13 V-J model. Progression to ophthalmopathy was predicted a median of approximately 6.4 months early. Most thyroid clonotypes with frequency above 0.001 were detected in blood.

The chain combines TRBV6-5 with TRBJ2-5; D assignment may be TRBD1 or TRBD2 (5 bases each). This clonotype originated in a woman between 18 and 29 years old with Graves' hyperthyroidism that later progressed to Graves' ophthalmopathy. Sequencing was carried out using blood. CDR3 bases: TGTGCCAGCAGTTCTGGGACGGAACAAGGGACCCAGTACTTC. Translated, it gives CASSSGTEQGTQYF.